Given below is one T cell receptor (beta chain) in context. This CDR3 comprises 11 residues. Germline CDR1 is SGHNT and CDR2 is YYREEE (reference sequence). Trimming stripped 5 bases from V and 6 bases from J, with 6 bases between. This sample was included in a study of blood T cell repertoires in COVID-19. Profiled with immunoSEQ multiplex PCR; TCRdb holds only in-frame clones, not every one. The sample carries 150,000 to 200,000 clones, 88% recorded once. The chain couples TRBV5-4 to TRBJ2-1; D remains ambiguous. What was sequenced was PBMCs or T cells enriched from blood (not recorded which). The receptor was derived from a young woman who had recovered from COVID-19. The CDR3 loop reads CASRTGNEQFF. The CDR3 nucleotides read TGTGCCAGCAGAACCGGCAATGAGCAGTTCTTC.